Listed below are T cell receptor beta chains from one sample, sequenced in a study of T cell changes during pregnancy in multiple sclerosis. Sequencing used immunoSEQ multiplex PCR; TCRdb keeps in-frame clones, though not all of them. Of about 68,000 clones listed, roughly 89% were seen once; the top ten hold around 0.9%. Sequenced material: peripheral blood, taken in the second trimester of pregnancy. The receptors here all came from a female donor with multiple sclerosis, enrolled in a pregnancy study. CDR3s include the opening cysteine and the closing phenylalanine or tryptophan. Each record gives: V gene, CDR3 length, CDR3 protein.

>TRBV4-2|14
CASSQEGANTEAFF
>TRBV7-3|15
CASSWGLVSGNEQFF
>TRBV4-1|15
CASSPHGRGYNEQFF
>TRBV11-3|14
CASSLNGPLAEAFF
>TRBV6-1|15
CASSEGDSSGNTIYF
>TRBV7-8|17
CASSLEPDRASSYEQYF
>TRBV6-4|13
CASSESSTGELFF
>TRBV7-9|12
CASGRENTEAFF
>TRBV6-5|14
CASSGTGTQNEQFF
>TRBV7-2|14
CASSLQGSNTEAFF
>TRBV5-1|15
CASSQPGGLNEKLFF
>TRBV27|16
CASSLWLGGLRNEQFF
>TRBV5-6|17
CASSLGTSGGAYNEQFF
>TRBV4-2|17
CASSQLDSSSGANVLTF
>TRBV7-2|15
CASRGMGGSYNEQFF
>TRBV6-6|16
CASSQGWGDRDEKLFF